This T cell receptor beta chain was found in a study of blood T cells in healthy people across ages. At the level of the study: When template switching was applied, about one barcoded beta molecule was captured per two T cells.

With a J-beta primer mix and a sample-barcoded 5' primer, a second PCR ran about 6 to 11 cycles. TCRdb reprocessed the 5' RACE reads via MiXCR and lists one record per CDR3 protein. The sample consists of about 560,000 distinct CDR3 sequences, roughly a quarter of them appearing once. This CDR3 is built from 15 residues. CDR1 is SGHAT and CDR2 is FQNNGV in the germline V gene. V lost 5 bases, J lost 3 bases, and 17 bases lay in between. Total RNA, at least 6 micrograms per sample, came from PBMCs. In addition, the sample was reused for a study of T cells of mothers and their children. That source notes: Using the M1S primer, the second PCR added sample barcodes along with 2-4 random nucleotides. Unrelated mother-child pairs always had slightly, but never significantly, lower normalized overlap than related pairs.

Specimen: blood. This chain uses TRBV11-2 with TRBJ2-7; the D call may be TRBD1 or TRBD2 (7 bases each). This receptor was taken from a boy between 2 and 15 years old in good health. CDR3 coding DNA: TGTGCCAGCAGCAGGGGGGGGACAGCTAACTACGAGCAGTACTTC. The encoded protein is CASSRGGTANYEQYF. Filled out from reference TRBV11-2 and TRBJ2-7, the complete variable domain reads EAGVAQSPRYKIIEKRQSVAFWCNPISGHATLYWYQQILGQGPKLLIQFQNNGVVDDSQLPKDRFSAERLKGVDSTLKIQPAKLEDSAVYLCASSRGGTANYEQYFGPGTRLTVT.